The sequence of this T cell receptor beta chain was determined in a study of blood T cell dynamics during melanoma immunotherapy. In the study overall: Metastatic melanoma patients received first-line pembrolizumab or nivolumab plus ipilimumab.

Produced via immunoSEQ multiplex PCR; TCRdb's table is partial and in-frame only. The table has approximately 11,000 clones, more than 75% seen once. The CDR3 extends over 13 amino acids. Deletions cut 2 bases from V and 8 bases from J, with 7 bases between. Germline V CDR1 and CDR2: MNHNS, SASEGT. Documented time point: week 3, after first cycle of checkpoint inhibitor. Sampling occurred pretreatment (T0) and at week 3 (W3), after cycle one of checkpoint blockade. Apart from a couple of fast progressors, RECIST 1.1 response was judged 12 weeks post-infusion. No patient had earlier systemic cancer treatment, concurrent immunosuppressants, or another active cancer.

This sample comprised blood, obtained from a patient treated with checkpoint blockade. The sequence derives from a human donor with melanoma. This rearrangement joins TRBV6-1 to TRBJ1-6; D is uncertain. CDR3 nucleotide sequence: TGTGCCAGCAGTGAAAGTGGGGATTCACCCCTCCACTTT. It encodes CASSESGDSPLHF.